This T cell receptor (beta chain) was identified during a study of T cell clones after liver transplantation. Losses at the gene ends were 5 bases for V and 1 base for J; bases not matched to a gene: 3. CDR1 SNHLY and CDR2 FYNNEI come from the germline V gene. This CDR3 is 16 amino acids long. Assay: immunoSEQ multiplex PCR; the TCRdb copy retains only in-frame clones and omits some. This table holds tens of thousands of clones, roughly 82% found once. Sequenced here: CD4+ T cells from blood, sampled 45 to 46 months after liver transplant. This sequence joins TRBV2 and TRBJ1-4; TRBD1 matches at 11 bases. The clonotype originates from a human patient who received a liver transplant. Some T cells may have come from the graft donor. The CDR3 region is CASSRDRGRTNEKLFF. CDR3 sequence (DNA): TGTGCCAGCAGTAGGGACAGGGGGAGAACTAATGAAAAACTGTTTTTT. The complete variable domain, with remaining parts taken from reference TRBV2 and TRBJ1-4, reads EPEVTQTPSHQVTQMGQEVILRCVPISNHLYFYWYRQILGQKVEFLVSFYNNEISEKSEIFDDQFSVERPDGSNFTLKIRSTKLEDSAMYFCASSRDRGRTNEKLFFGSGTQLSVL.